This is a list of T cell receptor beta chains from one sample in a study of blood T cell repertoires in COVID-19. Produced via immunoSEQ multiplex PCR; TCRdb's table is partial and in-frame only. The table lists about 62,000 clones, approximately 90% of them singletons. The sequenced material came from peripheral blood. Receptor source: a woman aged 55-69 years with COVID-19, enrolled during active disease. CDR3s include the opening cysteine and the closing phenylalanine or tryptophan. Each record gives: CDR3 protein, CDR3 DNA, clone size, D gene, J gene, V gene. D genes are given only for firm matches. Size is stated for part of the rows, as once, few or many counts, or as a class when the clone is expanded.

CDR3 protein: CASSAGGSRNYGYTF
CDR3 DNA: TGTGCCAGCTCCGCAGGGGGAAGTCGTAACTATGGCTACACCTTC
clone size: -
D gene: TRBD1
J gene: TRBJ1-2
V gene: TRBV7-8

CDR3 protein: CASSPRAGGPYEQYF
CDR3 DNA: TGTGCCAGCAGCCCGAGAGCGGGAGGGCCGTACGAGCAGTACTTC
clone size: -
D gene: TRBD2
J gene: TRBJ2-7
V gene: TRBV9

CDR3 protein: CASREGELFF
CDR3 DNA: TGTGCCAGCAGGGAGGGGGAGCTGTTTTTT
clone size: -
D gene: -
J gene: TRBJ2-2
V gene: TRBV12-3/TRBV12-4

CDR3 protein: CASSIGRDRRDYEQYF
CDR3 DNA: TGTGCCAGTAGTATAGGCCGAGACAGAAGGGACTACGAGCAGTACTTC
clone size: once
D gene: -
J gene: TRBJ2-7
V gene: TRBV19

CDR3 protein: CASSGGTDTQYF
CDR3 DNA: TGCGCCAGCAGTGGAGGAACAGATACGCAGTATTTT
clone size: -
D gene: -
J gene: TRBJ2-3
V gene: TRBV10-1

CDR3 protein: CASSLGSWRGGRHNEQFF
CDR3 DNA: TGTGCCAGCAGCTTAGGAAGTTGGCGGGGCGGTAGGCACAATGAGCAGTTCTTC
clone size: -
D gene: -
J gene: TRBJ2-1
V gene: TRBV7-6

CDR3 protein: CASSQDLEGYQPQHF
CDR3 DNA: TGCGCCAGCAGCCAAGATCTGGAGGGGTATCAGCCCCAGCATTTT
clone size: -
D gene: -
J gene: TRBJ1-5
V gene: TRBV4-1

CDR3 protein: CASSQGGGQGAQPQHF
CDR3 DNA: TGTGCCAGCAGCCAAGGTGGTGGACAGGGTGCTCAGCCCCAGCATTTT
clone size: -
D gene: TRBD1
J gene: TRBJ1-5
V gene: TRBV3-1/TRBV3-2

CDR3 protein: CAISRNTGELFF
CDR3 DNA: TGTGCCATTAGCCGAAACACCGGGGAGCTGTTTTTT
clone size: -
D gene: -
J gene: TRBJ2-2
V gene: TRBV3-1/TRBV3-2

CDR3 protein: CASSFEDGNTDTQYF
CDR3 DNA: TGCGCCAGCAGCTTCGAGGACGGGAACACAGATACGCAGTATTTT
clone size: -
D gene: -
J gene: TRBJ2-3
V gene: TRBV5-1

CDR3 protein: CASSSPVAGANVLTF
CDR3 DNA: TGTGCCAGTAGTTCTCCCGTAGCCGGGGCCAACGTCCTGACTTTC
clone size: -
D gene: -
J gene: TRBJ2-6
V gene: TRBV19

CDR3 protein: CASSFRHSNQPQHF
CDR3 DNA: TGTGCCAGCAGTTTTCGACATAGCAATCAGCCCCAGCATTTT
clone size: few
D gene: -
J gene: TRBJ1-5
V gene: TRBV27

CDR3 protein: CASSLDSGRANYEQYF
CDR3 DNA: TGTGCCAGCAGCTTGGATAGCGGGAGGGCCAATTACGAGCAGTACTTC
clone size: -
D gene: TRBD2
J gene: TRBJ2-7
V gene: TRBV5-4

CDR3 protein: CASSYYVQGSTDTQYF
CDR3 DNA: TGTGCCAGCAGCTACTACGTACAGGGGAGCACAGATACGCAGTATTTT
clone size: -
D gene: TRBD1
J gene: TRBJ2-3
V gene: TRBV11-2

CDR3 protein: CASSEYRGWNQPQHF
CDR3 DNA: TGTGCCAGCAGTGAGTACAGGGGATGGAATCAGCCCCAGCATTTT
clone size: -
D gene: TRBD1
J gene: TRBJ1-5
V gene: TRBV6-1

CDR3 protein: CAWHLQGTGELFF
CDR3 DNA: TGTGCCTGGCATCTCCAGGGGACCGGGGAGCTGTTTTTT
clone size: -
D gene: -
J gene: TRBJ2-2
V gene: TRBV30

CDR3 protein: CATKGTHTEAFF
CDR3 DNA: TGTGCCACCAAGGGGACACACACTGAAGCTTTCTTT
clone size: -
D gene: -
J gene: TRBJ1-1
V gene: TRBV24-1

CDR3 protein: CASSLVDGGNTEAFF
CDR3 DNA: TGTGCCAGCAGCTTGGTGGACGGAGGGAACACTGAAGCTTTCTTT
clone size: -
D gene: -
J gene: TRBJ1-1
V gene: TRBV13

CDR3 protein: CASSSQGTAINEKLFF
CDR3 DNA: TGTGCCAGCAGCTCACAAGGGACAGCAATTAATGAAAAACTGTTTTTT
clone size: -
D gene: TRBD1
J gene: TRBJ1-4
V gene: TRBV5-5

CDR3 protein: CATSRDRGLGNTIYF
CDR3 DNA: TGTGCCACCAGCAGAGACAGGGGGCTTGGAAACACCATATATTTT
clone size: -
D gene: TRBD1
J gene: TRBJ1-3
V gene: TRBV15

CDR3 protein: CASSRGAGNTEAFF
CDR3 DNA: TGTGCCAGCAGCCGTGGGGCTGGGAACACTGAAGCTTTCTTT
clone size: -
D gene: -
J gene: TRBJ1-1
V gene: TRBV5-8

CDR3 protein: CASSPRTSGSPGEQFF
CDR3 DNA: TGCGCCAGCAGCCCTAGGACTAGCGGGAGTCCCGGTGAGCAGTTCTTC
clone size: -
D gene: TRBD2
J gene: TRBJ2-1
V gene: TRBV4-1

CDR3 protein: CASRIRVEPQHF
CDR3 DNA: TGTGCCAGCCGTATCAGGGTTGAGCCCCAGCATTTT
clone size: -
D gene: -
J gene: TRBJ1-5
V gene: TRBV2

CDR3 protein: CASSVDLGSGSPLHF
CDR3 DNA: TGTGCCAGCAGCGTAGATTTAGGCAGCGGTTCGCCCCTCCACTTT
clone size: -
D gene: -
J gene: TRBJ1-6
V gene: TRBV9

CDR3 protein: CASSVGRGLTGELFF
CDR3 DNA: TGTGCCAGCAGCGTAGGGAGGGGGCTCACCGGGGAGCTGTTTTTT
clone size: -
D gene: -
J gene: TRBJ2-2
V gene: TRBV9

CDR3 protein: CASSPQNNEQFF
CDR3 DNA: TGTGCCAGCAGCCCACAAAACAATGAGCAGTTCTTC
clone size: -
D gene: -
J gene: TRBJ2-1
V gene: TRBV7-9

CDR3 protein: CATSRVQAFISGNTIYF
CDR3 DNA: TGTGCCACCAGCAGAGTCCAGGCCTTCATCTCTGGAAACACCATATATTTT
clone size: -
D gene: -
J gene: TRBJ1-3
V gene: TRBV15

CDR3 protein: CSVVTSSTDTQYF
CDR3 DNA: TGCAGCGTCGTTACTAGCAGTACAGATACGCAGTATTTT
clone size: -
D gene: -
J gene: TRBJ2-3
V gene: TRBV29-1

CDR3 protein: CASSAGTFKDTQYF
CDR3 DNA: TGTGCCAGCAGCGCAGGGACATTCAAGGATACGCAGTATTTT
clone size: -
D gene: -
J gene: TRBJ2-3
V gene: TRBV11-3

CDR3 protein: CASSPGTRALETQYF
CDR3 DNA: TGTGCCAGCAGTCCCGGGACTAGGGCTTTAGAGACCCAGTACTTC
clone size: -
D gene: TRBD2
J gene: TRBJ2-5
V gene: TRBV7-9

CDR3 protein: CASSRQDPEAFF
CDR3 DNA: TGTGCCAGCAGCCGACAAGACCCTGAAGCTTTCTTT
clone size: -
D gene: -
J gene: TRBJ1-1
V gene: TRBV7-9

CDR3 protein: CASGLAGSYNEQFF
CDR3 DNA: TGTGCCAGTGGGCTAGCGGGAAGTTACAATGAGCAGTTCTTC
clone size: -
D gene: TRBD2
J gene: TRBJ2-1
V gene: TRBV19

CDR3 protein: CSVGQGGETQYF
CDR3 DNA: TGCAGCGTTGGACAGGGAGGAGAGACCCAGTACTTC
clone size: once
D gene: -
J gene: TRBJ2-5
V gene: TRBV29-1

CDR3 protein: CASSDRLAGENYEQYF
CDR3 DNA: TGTGCCAGCAGTGATCGACTAGCGGGAGAGAACTACGAGCAGTACTTC
clone size: -
D gene: TRBD2
J gene: TRBJ2-7
V gene: TRBV25-1

CDR3 protein: CATGTAYEQYF
CDR3 DNA: TGTGCGACCGGGACAGCCTACGAGCAGTACTTC
clone size: -
D gene: TRBD1
J gene: TRBJ2-7
V gene: TRBV24-1

CDR3 protein: CASSRGLAGIEQYF
CDR3 DNA: TGTGCCAGTAGTAGGGGACTAGCGGGCATCGAGCAGTACTTC
clone size: -
D gene: TRBD2
J gene: TRBJ2-7
V gene: TRBV19

CDR3 protein: CASSHRSLQETQYF
CDR3 DNA: TGTGCCAGTAGCCACAGGTCCCTACAAGAGACCCAGTACTTC
clone size: -
D gene: -
J gene: TRBJ2-5
V gene: TRBV19

CDR3 protein: CASSYSSFTEAFF
CDR3 DNA: TGTGCCAGCAGTTACTCGAGTTTCACTGAAGCTTTCTTT
clone size: -
D gene: -
J gene: TRBJ1-1
V gene: TRBV6-5

CDR3 protein: CASSRTSGRETQYF
CDR3 DNA: TGTGCCAGCAGTAGGACTAGCGGGAGAGAGACCCAGTACTTC
clone size: -
D gene: TRBD2
J gene: TRBJ2-5
V gene: TRBV6-2/TRBV6-3

CDR3 protein: CASTLNSGSTDTQYF
CDR3 DNA: TGTGCCAGCACTCTGAATAGCGGATCCACAGATACGCAGTATTTT
clone size: -
D gene: -
J gene: TRBJ2-3
V gene: TRBV7-8

CDR3 protein: CASSQEGPAGGSNEQFF
CDR3 DNA: TGCGCCAGCAGCCAAGAAGGACCAGCGGGAGGTTCCAATGAGCAGTTCTTC
clone size: -
D gene: TRBD2
J gene: TRBJ2-1
V gene: TRBV4-3

CDR3 protein: CASSRRAVPYEQYF
CDR3 DNA: TGTGCCAGCAGCCGCCGCGCCGTACCCTACGAGCAGTACTTC
clone size: -
D gene: -
J gene: TRBJ2-7
V gene: TRBV28

CDR3 protein: CAWSRHGSSGNTIYF
CDR3 DNA: TGTGCCTGGAGCAGGCACGGATCCTCTGGAAACACCATATATTTT
clone size: -
D gene: -
J gene: TRBJ1-3
V gene: TRBV30

CDR3 protein: CASSSLRDSYNSPLHF
CDR3 DNA: TGTGCCAGCAGTTCCCTTCGGGACTCCTATAATTCACCCCTCCACTTT
clone size: -
D gene: -
J gene: TRBJ1-6
V gene: TRBV28

CDR3 protein: CASSLRPGSREKLFF
CDR3 DNA: TGCGCCAGCAGCTTGCGCCCGGGATCCCGTGAAAAACTGTTTTTT
clone size: -
D gene: -
J gene: TRBJ1-4
V gene: TRBV5-1

CDR3 protein: CASSPRGGLPYEQYF
CDR3 DNA: TGTGCCAGCAGCCCCCGGGGAGGGCTACCCTACGAGCAGTACTTC
clone size: -
D gene: TRBD2
J gene: TRBJ2-7
V gene: TRBV9

CDR3 protein: CASSPGTSGTYYEQYF
CDR3 DNA: TGTGCCAGCAGCCCCGGGACTAGCGGGACCTACTACGAGCAGTACTTC
clone size: -
D gene: TRBD2
J gene: TRBJ2-7
V gene: TRBV5-6

CDR3 protein: CASSFGTGINQPQHF
CDR3 DNA: TGTGCCAGCAGCTTTGGGACAGGGATCAATCAGCCCCAGCATTTT
clone size: -
D gene: TRBD1
J gene: TRBJ1-5
V gene: TRBV7-9

CDR3 protein: CASSFLGTSALGADTQYF
CDR3 DNA: TGTGCCAGCAGCTTCCTTGGGACTAGCGCCTTGGGGGCAGATACGCAGTATTTT
clone size: once
D gene: TRBD2
J gene: TRBJ2-3
V gene: TRBV7-2

CDR3 protein: CASSLTPKMRTGELFF
CDR3 DNA: TGTGCCAGCAGTTTAACGCCGAAAATGAGGACCGGGGAGCTGTTTTTT
clone size: -
D gene: -
J gene: TRBJ2-2
V gene: TRBV28

CDR3 protein: CASSLALGSGNTQYF
CDR3 DNA: TGTGCCAGCAGCTTAGCGCTCGGGAGTGGAAATACGCAGTATTTT
clone size: once
D gene: -
J gene: TRBJ2-3
V gene: TRBV7-2

CDR3 protein: CASSYVWGEGEAFF
CDR3 DNA: TGTGCCAGCAGTTACGTGTGGGGTGAGGGAGAAGCTTTCTTT
clone size: -
D gene: -
J gene: TRBJ1-1
V gene: TRBV6-5

CDR3 protein: CATSDPPYYGYTF
CDR3 DNA: TGTGCCACCAGTGATCCTCCGTATTATGGCTACACCTTC
clone size: once
D gene: -
J gene: TRBJ1-2
V gene: TRBV24-1

CDR3 protein: CASSLRQSYGYTF
CDR3 DNA: TGTGCCAGCAGCCTAAGACAGAGCTATGGCTACACCTTC
clone size: -
D gene: -
J gene: TRBJ1-2
V gene: TRBV5-4

CDR3 protein: CAWSVRRTAYEQYF
CDR3 DNA: TGTGCCTGGAGTGTAAGACGGACAGCCTACGAGCAGTACTTC
clone size: -
D gene: -
J gene: TRBJ2-7
V gene: TRBV30

CDR3 protein: CATGTGYQPQHF
CDR3 DNA: TGTGCCACCGGGACAGGGTATCAGCCCCAGCATTTT
clone size: -
D gene: TRBD1
J gene: TRBJ1-5
V gene: TRBV28

CDR3 protein: CATSRVNLGAGTEAFF
CDR3 DNA: TGTGCCACCAGCAGAGTTAACCTCGGCGCGGGCACTGAAGCTTTCTTT
clone size: once
D gene: -
J gene: TRBJ1-1
V gene: TRBV15